The 23 T cell receptor beta chains presented below share a single source sample, sequenced in a study of blood T cell repertoires in COVID-19. Libraries were prepared by immunoSEQ multiplex PCR; TCRdb keeps only in-frame clonotypes and omits some of them. The sample lists under 350,000 clones; around nine tenths were seen once. The sample consisted of peripheral blood. The receptor set was obtained from a man in his forties with acute or convalescent COVID-19.

The chain is built from TRBV10-3 and TRBJ1-2, with a weak D call TRBD1 (5 bases). The V gene lost 2 bases and the J gene lost 0 bases, with 7 bases spanning the gap. This CDR3 region has 14 residues. From germline, CDR1 is ENHRY and CDR2 SYGVKD. The DNA of the CDR3 is TGTGCCATCAGTGAGAGGGGTTCTAACTATGGCTACACCTTC. Protein: CAISERGSNYGYTF.

The chain carries TRBV5-6 and TRBJ1-1; 7 bases align to TRBD1. V shed 4 bases, J shed 4 bases, and the junction held 10 bases outside the gene matches. This CDR3 contains 15 residues. CDR1 and CDR2 from the germline V gene are SGHDT and YYEEEE. CDR3 in amino acids: CASSLNRGQGTEAFF. The CDR3 bases are TGTGCCAGCAGCCTCAACAGGGGCCAGGGCACTGAAGCTTTCTTT.

The chain recombines TRBV5-1 with TRBJ2-1; 8 bases are shared with TRBD1. V shed 4 bases, J shed 7 bases, and the junction held 10 bases outside the gene matches. Germline-derived CDR1 and CDR2 are SGHRS and YFSETQ. This CDR3 comprises 15 residues. CDR3 loop: CASSRWFTGGNEQFF. The CDR3 DNA follows: TGCGCCAGCAGCCGGTGGTTCACAGGGGGAAATGAGCAGTTCTTC.

This chain uses TRBV5-5 with TRBJ1-6; D remains ambiguous. Germline V lookup: CDR1 SGHKS, CDR2 YYEKEE (reference sequence). Trimming removed 4 bases from V and 0 bases from J, with 8 bases in between. The CDR3 is 15 amino acids. The CDR3 region is CASSPLLSYNSPLHF. CDR3 sequence (DNA): TGTGCCAGCAGCCCTCTCCTCTCCTATAATTCACCCCTCCACTTT. Full variable domain (outside the CDR3, taken from reference TRBV5-5 and TRBJ1-6): DAGVTQSPTHLIKTRGQQVTLRCSPISGHKSVSWYQQVLGQGPQFIFQYYEKEERGRGNFPDRFSARQFPNYSSELNVNALLLGDSALYLCASSPLLSYNSPLHFGNGTRLTVT.

CDR3 bases: TGTGCCACCAGGGGACATAACACTGAAGCTTTCTTT. This encodes CATRGHNTEAFF. The chain is built from TRBV24-1 and TRBJ1-1; D is possibly TRBD1 (6 bases). The V end lost 7 bases, the J end lost 2 bases, and 7 bases lay between the germline ends. The CDR3 has 12 residues. Germline CDR1 is KGHDR and CDR2 is SFDVKD.

The rearrangement links TRBV2 to TRBJ2-4; possibly TRBD1 for D (5 bases). Germline CDR1 is SNHLY and CDR2 is FYNNEI. CDR3 length equals 13 residues. Trimming cost V 0 bases and J 15 bases, with 15 bases left between them. The CDR3 DNA reads TGTGCCAGCAGTGAAGCCCCAGGGCTGGTTCTGTACTTC. Protein sequence: CASSEAPGLVLYF.

This chain uses TRBV7-8 with TRBJ1-2, with unresolved D. Deletions cut 0 bases from V and 4 bases from J, with 12 bases between. Looked up from germline, CDR1 is SGHVS and CDR2 is FQNEAQ. The CDR3 contains 15 residues. The CDR3 DNA follows: TGTGCCAGCAGCTTAGCACCAACAGCGGCCTATGGCTACACCTTC. Encoded protein: CASSLAPTAAYGYTF.

The chain has TRBV2 and TRBJ1-5; 8 positions agree with TRBD1. Trimming at V came to 5 bases and at J to 11 bases, leaving 11 bases not matched to a gene. CDR3 size: 14 residues. Germline V gene data show CDR1 as SNHLY and CDR2 as FYNNEI. CDR3 sequence: CASSRTGYIISQHF. In DNA, the CDR3 is TGTGCCAGCAGTCGGACAGGGTATATTATATCCCAGCATTTT.

This rearrangement joins TRBV19 to TRBJ1-2, with TRBD1 matching 10 bases. Germline V CDR1 and CDR2: LNHDA, SQIVND (reference sequence). The CDR3 contains 14 residues. Trimming at V came to 3 bases and at J to 4 bases, leaving 2 bases not matched to a gene. CDR3 amino acids: CASSMTGGSYGYTF. The CDR3 DNA reads TGTGCCAGTAGTATGACAGGGGGCAGCTATGGCTACACCTTC.

V and J are TRBV28 and TRBJ2-7, with 10 nucleotides matching TRBD2. CDR3 length: 15 residues. The ends lost 7 bases at V and 3 bases at J; junction bases unmatched: 9. Germline V CDR1 and CDR2: MDHEN, SYDVKM. CDR3 bases: TGTGCCAGCAACCCGCCGGGACTAGCGAGCTACGAGCAGTACTTC. Amino acid sequence: CASNPPGLASYEQYF.

This chain joins TRBV5-1 and TRBJ2-1; TRBD2 matches 8 bases. Trimming removed 2 bases from V and 0 bases from J; junction bases left unmatched: 4. The CDR3 runs 16 residues. The germline V gene has CDR1 SGHRS and CDR2 YFSETQ. In DNA, the CDR3 is TGCGCCAGCAGCTTAGGCGGGGGGAGCTCCTACAATGAGCAGTTCTTC. Amino acid sequence: CASSLGGGSSYNEQFF.

The rearrangement uses TRBV20-1 and TRBJ2-7; 8 bases align to TRBD1. Germline V gene lookup returns CDR1 DFQATT and CDR2 SNEGSKA (reference sequence). The CDR3 runs to 11 residues. The V segment lost 5 bases and the J segment 6 bases; nucleotides outside the gene matches: 3. The CDR3 bases are TGCAGTGCTTTCACAGGGGGCGAGCAGTACTTC. Protein product: CSAFTGGEQYF.

The chain uses TRBV4-1 and TRBJ2-3, with TRBD2 matching 9 bases. The CDR3 is 16 amino acids. CDR1 is MGHRA, CDR2 YSYEKL, per germline. V lost 1 base, J lost 0 bases, and 2 bases stayed unmatched. The CDR3 protein is CASSQGGGASTDTQYF. Here the CDR3 DNA reads TGCGCCAGCAGCCAAGGCGGGGGGGCCAGCACAGATACGCAGTATTTT.

This chain links TRBV12-5 with TRBJ2-7; 8 positions agree with TRBD1. Trimming removed 6 bases from V and 0 bases from J; junction bases left unmatched: 7. The CDR3 contains 15 residues. Germline CDR1 LGHNT, CDR2 FRNRAP. The CDR3 coding sequence is TGTGCTAGTGGGCTAGGGGGACAGGACTCCTACGAGCAGTACTTC. Its protein is CASGLGGQDSYEQYF.

This chain uses TRBV24-1 with TRBJ1-1, with TRBD1 matching over 7 bases. The CDR3 runs 14 residues. From germline, CDR1 is KGHDR and CDR2 SFDVKD. The J segment lost 5 bases and the V segment lost 5 bases, leaving 7 bases of the junction unmatched. The CDR3 loop is CATSGPTGRTEAFF. The CDR3 DNA is TGTGCCACCAGTGGGCCGACAGGGAGGACTGAAGCTTTCTTT.

This sequence joins TRBV29-1 and TRBJ2-7, with TRBD1 matching 7 bases. The CDR3 is made up of 14 amino acids. With 6 bases clipped from V and 0 bases from J, the junction kept 8 bases outside the gene matches. Germline V gene lookup returns CDR1 SQVTM and CDR2 ANQGSEA. In DNA form, the CDR3 reads TGCAGCGTCGACGGGACAGCCCTCTCCTACGAGCAGTACTTC. As protein: CSVDGTALSYEQYF.

This clone was seen a handful of times. The chain is built from TRBV2 and TRBJ1-2; tentative D call: TRBD1 (6 bases). CDR1 and CDR2 (germline): SNHLY, FYNNEI. This CDR3 spans 14 amino acids. Trimming removed 0 bases at V and 8 bases at J, with 13 bases between. The CDR3 DNA sequence: TGTGCCAGCAGTGAAGCGGGGGCGAACGCAGGCTACACCTTC. It yields the protein CASSEAGANAGYTF.

The V and J genes are TRBV5-6 and TRBJ2-7; no firm D call. The germline CDR1 and CDR2 sequences are SGHDT and YYEEEE. CDR3 length equals 12 residues. Trimming took 5 bases from V and 4 from J, leaving 10 bases between them. The CDR3 coding sequence is TGTGCCAGCAGTTTAAACTTATACGAGCAGTACTTC. Residues: CASSLNLYEQYF.

The J gene is TRBJ1-5, the V gene TRBV6-2 or TRBV6-3; weak D call: TRBD1 (6 bases). The ends were cut back, 5 bases at V and 0 bases at J, with 14 bases in the middle. This CDR3 is built from 16 residues. Germline V CDR1 and CDR2: MNHEY, SVGEGT. The CDR3 DNA follows: TGTGCCAGCAGTGTCGGGAGGGGGTTTAGCAATCAGCCCCAGCATTTT. It specifies CASSVGRGFSNQPQHF.

This clone was detected only once. This rearrangement joins TRBV7-9 to TRBJ1-2; possibly TRBD1 for D (5 bases). The V end lost 3 bases, the J end lost 1 base, and 9 bases lay between the germline ends. The CDR3 length is 14 residues. Looked up from germline, CDR1 is SEHNR and CDR2 is FQNEAQ (reference sequence). CDR3 in DNA: TGTGCCAGCAGCTTCGGGACTTTTAACTATGGCTACACCTTC. Amino acid sequence: CASSFGTFNYGYTF.

The count of this clone is one. The V and J genes are TRBV5-1 and TRBJ1-3; D possibly corresponds to TRBD1 (5 bases). The V gene lost 3 bases and the J gene lost 3 bases, with 10 bases spanning the gap. CDR1 is SGHRS, CDR2 YFSETQ, per germline. The CDR3 covers 14 residues. The CDR3 nucleotides are TGCGCCAGCAGCTCGGACAACTTTGGAAACACCATATATTTT. Translated: CASSSDNFGNTIYF.

Only a few counts were recorded for this clone. The chain has TRBV5-8 and TRBJ2-7; 10 bases are a match to TRBD1. CDR1 and CDR2 from the germline V gene are SGHTS and YDEGEE. The CDR3 extends over 13 amino acids. V shed 5 bases and J 4 bases; nucleotides not matched to a gene: 3. CDR3 nucleotide sequence: TGTGCCAGCAGGCCGGGACAGGGGTACGAGCAGTACTTC. Translation gives CASRPGQGYEQYF.

The J gene is TRBJ1-2, the V gene TRBV2, with 9 bases lining up with TRBD1. Losses at the gene ends were 7 bases for V and 1 base for J; bases not matched to a gene: 1. The CDR3 sequence is 13 residues long. Germline values: CDR1 SNHLY, CDR2 FYNNEI. The CDR3, as DNA: TGTGCCAGCAACAGGGGGCGTAACTATGGCTACACCTTC. Residues: CASNRGRNYGYTF.